This TCR beta chain was retrieved from a study of shared clonotypes between healthy human individuals. Assay: immunoSEQ multiplex PCR; the TCRdb copy retains only in-frame clones and omits some. Of about 680,000 clones in the sample, approximately 73% were seen once. The sample comprised memory CD4+ T cells sorted from blood. The subset denotes: CD45RA-negative fraction. The sequence was obtained from a woman in her thirties in good health.

CDR3 sequence reads: CASSSTKGQSNYEQYF. The CDR3 nucleotides are TGTGCCAGCAGTTCAACAAAGGGACAGTCAAACTACGAGCAGTACTTC. The chain joins TRBV6-6 to TRBJ2-7, with 7 nucleotides matching TRBD1. CDR3 length: 16 amino acids. Germline loops: CDR1 MNHNY, CDR2 SVGAGI (reference sequence). V gave up 4 bases and J gave up 3 bases; unmatched junction bases: 12.